The clone carrying this T cell receptor beta chain was observed a few times. What it recognizes is unknown. The entry originates in a study of beta chain features in type 1 diabetes. Study in general: There were about 110,000,000 sorted cells examined across all samples.

V was shortened by 5 bases and J by 8 bases, with 16 bases between the two germline ends. The germline V gene has CDR1 SGHAT and CDR2 FQNNGV. CDR3 length: 14 amino acids. Purities in excess of 95% were seen in all sorted populations. Isolated RNA was reverse transcribed in full, so expressed TCRB transcripts were sequenced. The protocol was immunoSEQ multiplex PCR, while the TCRdb copy is restricted to in-frame clones and leaves out a portion. This sample yields 680,000 or so clones, of which roughly 13% are seen a single time; less than 0.025% belongs to the top ten. Study outcomes and limitations: Patients with Type 1 diabetes showed moderately but significantly shorter TCRB CDR3s in all four CD4+ subsets. Insertions were fewer and deletions more numerous at VDJ junctions in type 1 diabetes patients.

This clonotype was sampled from a man aged 18 to 29 with type 1 diabetes. The chain recombines TRBV11-2 with TRBJ2-4; D not resolved. Sequencing was performed on naive CD4+ T cells from blood. The CDR3 sequence is CASSPTRAMDIQYF. The CDR3 DNA reads TGTGCCAGCAGCCCTACACGAGCTATGGACATTCAGTACTTC.